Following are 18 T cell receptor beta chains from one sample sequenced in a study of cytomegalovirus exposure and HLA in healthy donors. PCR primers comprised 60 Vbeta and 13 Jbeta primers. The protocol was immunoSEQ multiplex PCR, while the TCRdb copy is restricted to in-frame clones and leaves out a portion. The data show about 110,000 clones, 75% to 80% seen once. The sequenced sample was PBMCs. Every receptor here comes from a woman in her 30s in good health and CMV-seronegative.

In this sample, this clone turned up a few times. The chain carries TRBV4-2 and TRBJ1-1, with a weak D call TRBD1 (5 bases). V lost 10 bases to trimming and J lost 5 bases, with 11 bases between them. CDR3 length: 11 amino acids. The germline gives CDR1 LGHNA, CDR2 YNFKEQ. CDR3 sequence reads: CAISRGTEAFF. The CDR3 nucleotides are TGTGCCATCTCAAGGGGAACTGAAGCTTTCTTT.

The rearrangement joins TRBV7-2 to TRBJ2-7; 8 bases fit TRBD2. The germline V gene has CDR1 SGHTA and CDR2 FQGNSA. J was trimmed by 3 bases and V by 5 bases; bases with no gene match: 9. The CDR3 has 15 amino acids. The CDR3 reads CASSPEAGEYYEQYF. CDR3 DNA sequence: TGTGCCAGCAGCCCAGAAGCGGGGGAGTACTACGAGCAGTACTTC. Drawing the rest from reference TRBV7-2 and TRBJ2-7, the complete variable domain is GAGVSQSPSNKVTEKGKDVELRCDPISGHTALYWYRQSLGQGLEFLIYFQGNSAPDKSGLPSDRFSAERTGGSVSTLTIQRTQQEDSAVYLCASSPEAGEYYEQYFGPGTRLTVT.

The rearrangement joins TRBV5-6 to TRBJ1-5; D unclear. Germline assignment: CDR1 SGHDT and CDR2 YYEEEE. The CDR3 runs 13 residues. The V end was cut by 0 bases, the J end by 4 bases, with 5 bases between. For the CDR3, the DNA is TGTGCCAGCAGCTTGGGAGAGAATCAGCCCCAGCATTTT. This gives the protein CASSLGENQPQHF.

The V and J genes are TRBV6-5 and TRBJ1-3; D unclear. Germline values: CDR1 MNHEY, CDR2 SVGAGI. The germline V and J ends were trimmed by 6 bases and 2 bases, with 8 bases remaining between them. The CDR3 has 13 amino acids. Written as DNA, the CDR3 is TGTGCCAGCAGCCCTGGGCCTGGAAACACCATATATTTT. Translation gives CASSPGPGNTIYF.

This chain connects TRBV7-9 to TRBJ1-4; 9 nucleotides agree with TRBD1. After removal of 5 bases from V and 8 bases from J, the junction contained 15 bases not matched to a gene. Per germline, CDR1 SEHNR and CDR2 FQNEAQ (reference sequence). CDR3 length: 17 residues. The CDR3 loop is CASSRTRTGAELEKLFF. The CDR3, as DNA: TGTGCCAGCAGCCGAACCAGGACAGGGGCCGAACTAGAAAAACTGTTTTTT.

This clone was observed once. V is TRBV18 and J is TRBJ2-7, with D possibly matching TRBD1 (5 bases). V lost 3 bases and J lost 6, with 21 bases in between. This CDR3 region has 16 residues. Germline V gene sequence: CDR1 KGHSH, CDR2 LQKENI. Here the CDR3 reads CASSPMEQVPRSEQYF. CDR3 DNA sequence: TGTGCCAGCTCACCGATGGAACAGGTACCGCGAAGCGAGCAGTACTTC.

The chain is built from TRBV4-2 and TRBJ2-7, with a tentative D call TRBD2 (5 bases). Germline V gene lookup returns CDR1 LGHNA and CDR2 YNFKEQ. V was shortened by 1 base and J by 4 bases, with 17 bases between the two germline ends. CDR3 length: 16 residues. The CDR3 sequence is CASSQVGQDSQYEQYF. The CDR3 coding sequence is TGTGCCAGCAGCCAAGTCGGGCAGGACTCCCAATACGAGCAGTACTTC.

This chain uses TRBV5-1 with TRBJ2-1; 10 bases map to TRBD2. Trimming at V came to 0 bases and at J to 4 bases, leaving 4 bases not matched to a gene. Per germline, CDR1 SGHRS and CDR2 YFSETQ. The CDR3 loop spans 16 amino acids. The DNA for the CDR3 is TGCGCCAGCAGCTTGGATGCTAGCGGGAGATACAATGAGCAGTTCTTC. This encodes CASSLDASGRYNEQFF. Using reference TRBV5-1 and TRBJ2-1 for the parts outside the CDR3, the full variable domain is KAGVTQTPRYLIKTRGQQVTLSCSPISGHRSVSWYQQTPGQGLQFLFEYFSETQRNKGNFPGRFSGRQFSNSRSEMNVSTLELGDSALYLCASSLDASGRYNEQFFGPGTRLTVL.

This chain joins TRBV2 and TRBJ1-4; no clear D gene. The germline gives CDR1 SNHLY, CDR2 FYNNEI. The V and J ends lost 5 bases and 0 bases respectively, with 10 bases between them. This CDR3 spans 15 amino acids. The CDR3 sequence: CASSRGRATNEKLFF. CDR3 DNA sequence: TGTGCCAGCAGTCGGGGTAGGGCAACTAATGAAAAACTGTTTTTT. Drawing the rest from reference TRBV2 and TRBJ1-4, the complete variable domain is EPEVTQTPSHQVTQMGQEVILRCVPISNHLYFYWYRQILGQKVEFLVSFYNNEISEKSEIFDDQFSVERPDGSNFTLKIRSTKLEDSAMYFCASSRGRATNEKLFFGSGTQLSVL.

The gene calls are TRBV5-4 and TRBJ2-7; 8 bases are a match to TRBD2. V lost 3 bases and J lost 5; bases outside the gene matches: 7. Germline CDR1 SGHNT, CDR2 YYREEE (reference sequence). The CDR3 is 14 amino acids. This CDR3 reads CASSYGGAVDEQYF. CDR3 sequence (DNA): TGTGCCAGCAGCTACGGGGGGGCCGTAGACGAGCAGTACTTC.

The CDR3 loop is CASSIQGSYGYTF. DNA for the CDR3: TGTGCCAGTAGTATCCAGGGTAGCTATGGCTACACCTTC. J is TRBJ1-2 and V is TRBV19, with D tentatively TRBD1 (5 bases). This CDR3 has 13 amino acids. Trimming cost V 3 bases and J 4 bases, with 9 bases left between them. Germline V CDR1 and CDR2: LNHDA, SQIVND (reference sequence). Looking up the rest from reference TRBV19 and TRBJ1-2 gives the full variable domain: DGGITQSPKYLFRKEGQNVTLSCEQNLNHDAMYWYRQDPGQGLRLIYYSQIVNDFQKGDIAEGYSVSREKKESFPLTVTSAQKNPTAFYLCASSIQGSYGYTFGSGTRLTVV.

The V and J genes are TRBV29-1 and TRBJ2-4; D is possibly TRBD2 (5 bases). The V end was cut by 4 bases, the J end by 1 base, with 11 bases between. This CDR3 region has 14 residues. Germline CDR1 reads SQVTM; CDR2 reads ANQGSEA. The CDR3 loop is CSVGFSGAKNIQYF. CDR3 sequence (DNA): TGCAGCGTTGGATTCTCGGGGGCCAAAAACATTCAGTACTTC. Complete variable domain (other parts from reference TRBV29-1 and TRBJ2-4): SAVISQKPSRDICQRGTSLTIQCQVDSQVTMMFWYRQQPGQSLTLIATANQGSEATYESGFVIDKFPISRPNLTFSTLTVSNMSPEDSSIYLCSVGFSGAKNIQYFGAGTRLSVL.

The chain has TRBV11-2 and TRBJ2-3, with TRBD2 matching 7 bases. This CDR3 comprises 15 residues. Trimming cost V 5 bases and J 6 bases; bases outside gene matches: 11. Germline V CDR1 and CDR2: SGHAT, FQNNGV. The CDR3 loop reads CASSHLPGGADTQYF. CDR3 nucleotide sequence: TGTGCCAGCAGCCATCTACCGGGAGGAGCGGATACGCAGTATTTT.

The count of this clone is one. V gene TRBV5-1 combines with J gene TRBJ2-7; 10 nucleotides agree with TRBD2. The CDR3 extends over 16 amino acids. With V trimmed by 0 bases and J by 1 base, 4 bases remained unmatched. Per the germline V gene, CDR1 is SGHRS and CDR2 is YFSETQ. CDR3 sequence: CASSLGTSGASYEQYF. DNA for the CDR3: TGCGCCAGCAGCTTGGGAACTAGCGGGGCGTCCTACGAGCAGTACTTC.

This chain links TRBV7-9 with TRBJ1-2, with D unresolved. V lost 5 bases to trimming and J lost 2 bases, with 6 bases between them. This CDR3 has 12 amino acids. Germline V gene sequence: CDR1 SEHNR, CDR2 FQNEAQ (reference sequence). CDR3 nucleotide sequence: TGTGCCAGCAGCCCGGTCAACTATGGCTACACCTTC. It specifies CASSPVNYGYTF.

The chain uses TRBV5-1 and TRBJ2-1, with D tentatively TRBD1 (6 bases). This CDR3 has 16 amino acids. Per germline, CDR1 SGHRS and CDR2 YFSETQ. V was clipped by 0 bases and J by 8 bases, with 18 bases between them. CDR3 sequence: CASSLETGVASDEQFF. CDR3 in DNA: TGCGCCAGCAGCTTGGAGACAGGTGTTGCATCCGATGAGCAGTTCTTC.

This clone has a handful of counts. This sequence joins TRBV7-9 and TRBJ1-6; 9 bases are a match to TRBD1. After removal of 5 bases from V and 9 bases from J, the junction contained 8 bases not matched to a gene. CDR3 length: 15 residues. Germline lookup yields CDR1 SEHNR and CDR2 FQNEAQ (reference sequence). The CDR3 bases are TGTGCCAGCAGCCCGGGGACAGGGCCAGGTTCACCCCTCCACTTT. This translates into CASSPGTGPGSPLHF.

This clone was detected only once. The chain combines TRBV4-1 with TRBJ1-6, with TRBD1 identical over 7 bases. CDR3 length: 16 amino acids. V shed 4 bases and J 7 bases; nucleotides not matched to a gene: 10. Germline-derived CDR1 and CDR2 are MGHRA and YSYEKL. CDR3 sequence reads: CASSPGKGTANSPLHF. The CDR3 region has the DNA TGCGCCAGCAGCCCCGGGAAGGGGACAGCAAATTCACCCCTCCACTTT.